A single sample gave rise to the 18 T cell receptor beta chains below, sequenced in a study of cytomegalovirus exposure and HLA in healthy donors. PCR used 60 Vbeta primers and 13 Jbeta primers. The table came from immunoSEQ multiplex PCR; TCRdb's copy has only in-frame clones and leaves some out. The sample holds some 200,000 clones. The sample consisted of PBMCs. These receptor sequences come from a woman under 30 in good health and CMV-seropositive.

J is TRBJ1-2 and V is TRBV30, with D perhaps matching TRBD1 (5 bases). Germline CDR1 GTSNPN, CDR2 SVGIG (reference sequence). V was trimmed by 4 bases and J by 4 bases, leaving 13 bases between them. This CDR3 is built from 13 residues. The CDR3 DNA is TGTGCCTGGACCAGGGCAAGGATCTATGGCTACACCTTC. It is translated as CAWTRARIYGYTF.

V usage is TRBV9 and J usage is TRBJ2-3, with D possibly TRBD1 on 5 matching bases. Germline V gene lookup returns CDR1 SGDLS and CDR2 YYNGEE. CDR3 length: 14 amino acids. Trimming stripped 0 bases from V and 4 bases from J, with 9 bases between. CDR3 nucleotide sequence: TGTGCCAGCAGCGTAGGCAGGGTCCCAGATACGCAGTATTTT. It yields the protein CASSVGRVPDTQYF.

The gene calls are TRBV4-3 and TRBJ2-1, with 9 positions matching TRBD2. The CDR3 consists of 15 residues. J lost 6 bases, V lost 0 bases, and 3 bases had no gene match. Germline CDR1 and CDR2: LGHNA and YSLEER. In DNA, the CDR3 is TGCGCCAGCAGCCAAGACTCTAGCGGGGTCAATGAGCAGTTCTTC. Protein sequence: CASSQDSSGVNEQFF.

The gene calls are TRBV18 and TRBJ1-1; maybe TRBD1 (5 bases). V was pared by 4 bases and J by 0 bases, with 15 bases between. The CDR3 has 16 amino acids. Germline V gene data show CDR1 as KGHSH and CDR2 as LQKENI. CDR3 residues: CASSLGRGQLNTEAFF. For the CDR3, the DNA is TGTGCCAGCTCACTGGGCCGTGGACAATTGAACACTGAAGCTTTCTTT.

The chain links TRBV10-3 to TRBJ2-7; 11 bases fit TRBD2. Germline CDR1 and CDR2: ENHRY and SYGVKD. V was pared by 3 bases and J by 7 bases, with 5 bases of the junction left unmatched. The CDR3 loop spans 14 amino acids. This chain's CDR3 is CAISETSGSKEQYF. CDR3 coding DNA: TGTGCCATCAGTGAAACTAGCGGGAGTAAAGAGCAGTACTTC.

J is TRBJ2-2 and V is TRBV11-3, with 7 bases identical to TRBD2. The germline V gene encodes CDR1 SGHNT and CDR2 YENEEA. V lost 5 bases and J lost 4; bases outside the gene matches: 7. The CDR3 extends over 15 amino acids. The DNA of the CDR3 is TGTGCCAGCAGCCCAGGACTAGGCTTCACCGGGGAGCTGTTTTTT. It yields the protein CASSPGLGFTGELFF.

The chain is built from TRBV7-2 and TRBJ2-5, with D tentatively TRBD2 (6 bases). V was trimmed by 6 bases and J by 5 bases, leaving 10 bases between them. The germline V gene has CDR1 SGHTA and CDR2 FQGNSA. The CDR3 spans 12 residues. CDR3 residues: CASRQSGETQYF. For the CDR3, the DNA is TGTGCCAGCAGACAAAGCGGGGAGACCCAGTACTTC.

This rearrangement joins TRBV2 to TRBJ2-5; 10 bases line up with TRBD1. After removal of 4 bases from V and 5 bases from J, the junction contained 7 bases not matched to a gene. Germline V gene data show CDR1 as SNHLY and CDR2 as FYNNEI. The CDR3 runs to 15 residues. Here the CDR3 DNA reads TGTGCCAGCAGTGGTCACGGACAGGGGGGGGAGACCCAGTACTTC. The encoded protein is CASSGHGQGGETQYF.

The chain combines TRBV28 with TRBJ1-2; D is possibly TRBD1 (6 bases). Looked up from germline, CDR1 is MDHEN and CDR2 is SYDVKM. The V gene lost 6 bases and the J gene lost 2 bases, with 7 bases spanning the gap. The CDR3 runs 12 residues. The CDR3 is CASRQGNYGYTF. In DNA, the CDR3 is TGTGCCAGCAGACAGGGCAACTATGGCTACACCTTC.

The chain couples TRBV2 to TRBJ2-7, with 10 bases fitting TRBD2. In germline, CDR1 is SNHLY, CDR2 FYNNEI. The CDR3 totals 14 residues. Trimming at V came to 6 bases and at J to 6 bases, leaving 8 bases not matched to a gene. The CDR3 here is CASRSSGRIGEQYF. Written as DNA, the CDR3 is TGTGCCAGCAGGTCTAGCGGGAGAATAGGCGAGCAGTACTTC.

The rearrangement links TRBV7-2 to TRBJ2-7; 8 bases map to TRBD1. CDR1 is SGHTA, CDR2 FQGNSA, per germline. Trimming took 5 bases from V and 4 from J; bases not matched to a gene: 7. The CDR3 contains 14 residues. The chain's CDR3 is CASSPGTGRYEQYF. CDR3 DNA: TGTGCCAGCAGCCCCGGGACAGGCCGGTACGAGCAGTACTTC. Full variable domain (remainder filled in from reference TRBV7-2 and TRBJ2-7): GAGVSQSPSNKVTEKGKDVELRCDPISGHTALYWYRQSLGQGLEFLIYFQGNSAPDKSGLPSDRFSAERTGGSVSTLTIQRTQQEDSAVYLCASSPGTGRYEQYFGPGTRLTVT.

The V gene is TRBV5-1, the J gene TRBJ1-1; 11 bases match TRBD1. CDR3 length: 16 amino acids. CDR1 and CDR2 from the germline V gene are SGHRS and YFSETQ. Germline trimming cut 4 bases from V and 2 bases from J; bases unmatched to any gene: 7. The CDR3 sequence is CASSIGTGGFNTEAFF. CDR3 in DNA: TGCGCCAGCAGCATAGGGACAGGGGGTTTTAACACTGAAGCTTTCTTT.

This chain connects TRBV10-3 to TRBJ2-1; TRBD1 agrees at 9 bases. The trim removed 3 bases at V and 6 bases at J, leaving 3 bases unmatched. The V gene's germline CDR1 is ENHRY and CDR2 SYGVKD. The CDR3 is 14 residues long. The chain's CDR3 is CAISDDRGVNEQFF. The CDR3 nucleotides are TGTGCCATCAGTGATGACAGGGGGGTCAATGAGCAGTTCTTC.

The V call is TRBV5-4, the J call TRBJ2-5; 13 positions match TRBD2. CDR1 is SGHNT and CDR2 is YYREEE in the germline V gene (reference sequence). The CDR3 has 16 residues. V shed 4 bases, J shed 5 bases, and the junction held 8 bases outside the gene matches. CDR3 residues: CASSLGLAGVEETQYF. The CDR3 DNA follows: TGTGCCAGCAGCCTAGGACTAGCGGGAGTTGAGGAGACCCAGTACTTC.

The rearrangement joins TRBV7-9 to TRBJ1-1; TRBD1 matches at 10 bases. Trimming removed 3 bases from V and 0 bases from J; junction bases left unmatched: 7. CDR3 size: 17 residues. CDR1 SEHNR and CDR2 FQNEAQ come from the germline V gene (reference sequence). For the CDR3, the DNA is TGTGCCAGCAGCTTTAGGGCGGGACAGGGGTTGAACACTGAAGCTTTCTTT. Protein product: CASSFRAGQGLNTEAFF.

The gene calls are TRBV9 and TRBJ2-1, with D maybe TRBD1 (5 bases). Germline V gene lookup returns CDR1 SGDLS and CDR2 YYNGEE. Trimming left V 1 base short and J 5 bases short, with 10 bases between. This CDR3 is built from 14 residues. Here the CDR3 DNA reads TGTGCCAGCAGCGTAATTTCAGGGAACAATGAGCAGTTCTTC. Translated: CASSVISGNNEQFF. Complete variable domain (other parts from reference TRBV9 and TRBJ2-1): DSGVTQTPKHLITATGQRVTLRCSPRSGDLSVYWYQQSLDQGLQFLIQYYNGEERAKGNILERFSAQQFPDLHSELNLSSLELGDSALYFCASSVISGNNEQFFGPGTRLTVL.

J is TRBJ1-1 and V is TRBV11-2, with TRBD1 as a possible D gene (5 bases). The CDR3 contains 14 residues. V lost 1 base and J 5 bases, leaving 11 bases between the germline ends. Germline V gene lookup returns CDR1 SGHAT and CDR2 FQNNGV. The CDR3 loop reads CASSLAEGRTEAFF. CDR3 nucleotides: TGTGCCAGCAGCTTAGCGGAGGGGAGGACTGAAGCTTTCTTT.

The chain carries TRBV11-2 and TRBJ1-6; D may be TRBD1 (6 bases). The CDR3 contains 14 residues. V was shortened by 5 bases and J by 7 bases, with 12 bases between the two germline ends. Germline V CDR1 and CDR2: SGHAT, FQNNGV. The CDR3 region is CASSPRQENSPLHF. DNA for the CDR3: TGTGCCAGCAGCCCCCGACAGGAGAATTCACCCCTCCACTTT.